The 19 T cell receptor beta chains presented below share a single source sample, sequenced in a study of blood T cell repertoires in COVID-19. Assay: immunoSEQ multiplex PCR; the TCRdb copy retains only in-frame clones and omits some. This table holds approximately 200,000 clones, about 83% found once. The specimen was PBMCs or T cells enriched from blood (not recorded which). The receptors derive from a woman between 25 and 40 years old who had recovered from COVID-19.

The chain links TRBV7-9 to TRBJ2-7; tentative D call: TRBD1 (6 bases). The CDR3 contains 15 residues. V shed 5 bases and J shed 2 bases, with 16 bases lying between them. The germline gives CDR1 SEHNR, CDR2 FQNEAQ (reference sequence). CDR3 amino acids: CASSLRQVTTYEQYF. The CDR3 nucleotides are TGTGCCAGCAGCCTTAGACAGGTTACCACCTACGAGCAGTACTTC.

This clone is a singleton in its sample. The rearrangement uses TRBV10-3 and TRBJ2-1; TRBD2 aligns across 9 bases. Germline V gene sequence: CDR1 ENHRY, CDR2 SYGVKD. The CDR3 is 15 amino acids. V was pared by 6 bases and J by 7 bases, with 10 bases of the junction left unmatched. The CDR3 protein is CAIRQSSGEVNEQFF. The CDR3 coding sequence is TGTGCCATCAGACAGTCTAGCGGGGAGGTGAATGAGCAGTTCTTC.

This clone was counted a few times. The CDR3 here is CSVGGGYTF. The CDR3 region has the DNA TGCAGCGTTGGAGGGGGCTACACCTTC. V usage is TRBV29-1 and J usage is TRBJ1-2, with D uncertain. This CDR3 is built from 9 residues. V gave up 4 bases and J gave up 8 bases, with 5 bases separating them. Germline V lookup: CDR1 SQVTM, CDR2 ANQGSEA.

The chain joins TRBV7-8 to TRBJ2-1; 14 bases fit TRBD2. This CDR3 is built from 17 residues. Trimming removed 5 bases from V and 8 bases from J; junction bases left unmatched: 11. The germline CDR1 and CDR2 sequences are SGHVS and FQNEAQ. CDR3 DNA sequence: TGTGCCAGCAGCCTAATCCCGGGACTAGCGGGAGAAGATGAGCAGTTCTTC. It is translated as CASSLIPGLAGEDEQFF.

The chain uses TRBV14 and TRBJ2-5; tentative D call: TRBD1 (5 bases). V was clipped by 3 bases and J by 1 base, with 15 bases between them. Germline V gene sequence: CDR1 SGHDN, CDR2 FVKESK. This CDR3 is built from 16 residues. The CDR3 is CASSQSPTVTQETQYF. The CDR3 DNA sequence: TGTGCCAGCAGCCAGAGTCCGACAGTGACCCAAGAGACCCAGTACTTC. Supplemented by reference TRBV14 and TRBJ2-5, the full variable domain reads EAGVTQFPSHSVIEKGQTVTLRCDPISGHDNLYWYRRVMGKEIKFLLHFVKESKQDESGMPNNRFLAERTGGTYSTLKVQPAELEDSGVYFCASSQSPTVTQETQYFGPGTRLLVL.

This clone was seen only a few times. Other DNA sequences of this sample code for an identical CDR3. The chain is built from TRBV9 and TRBJ2-7; D might be TRBD2 (5 bases). V lost 0 bases to trimming and J lost 3 bases, with 10 bases between them. This CDR3 contains 14 residues. Per germline, CDR1 SGDLS and CDR2 YYNGEE. In DNA form, the CDR3 reads TGTGCCAGCAGCGTAGGTGGGAGTAGCTACGAGCAGTACTTC. This translates into CASSVGGSSYEQYF.

This clone was picked up one time. The gene calls are TRBV4-1 and TRBJ1-1; 11 bases match TRBD1. Germline V lookup: CDR1 MGHRA, CDR2 YSYEKL. Germline trimming cut 4 bases from V and 5 bases from J; bases unmatched to any gene: 3. This CDR3 region has 14 residues. CDR3 loop: CASSPGQGGTEAFF. The CDR3 nucleotides are TGCGCCAGCAGCCCGGGACAGGGGGGAACTGAAGCTTTCTTT.

This rearrangement joins TRBV27 to TRBJ1-5; D gene ambiguous. V shed 3 bases and J shed 3 bases, with 12 bases lying between them. The V gene's germline CDR1 is MNHEY and CDR2 SMNVEV (reference sequence). This CDR3 spans 15 amino acids. The DNA for the CDR3 is TGTGCCAGCAGTTTGTCGGGTCCATCCAATCAGCCCCAGCATTTT. This sequence encodes CASSLSGPSNQPQHF.

The chain is built from TRBV6-6 and TRBJ1-1, with D possibly TRBD1 on 6 matching bases. The V gene lost 0 bases and the J gene lost 4 bases, with 12 bases spanning the gap. The CDR3 covers 15 residues. Germline assignment: CDR1 MNHNY and CDR2 SVGAGI (reference sequence). Here the CDR3 reads CASSYSVSGVTEAFF. CDR3 in DNA: TGTGCCAGCAGTTACTCTGTTTCAGGGGTCACTGAAGCTTTCTTT.

J is TRBJ2-7 and V is TRBV3-1 (or the pseudogene TRBV3-2); D uncertain. This CDR3 spans 15 amino acids. The V and J ends lost 4 bases and 2 bases respectively, with 15 bases between them. Germline assignment: CDR1 LGHDT and CDR2 YNNKEL (reference sequence). As DNA, the CDR3 is TGTGCCAGCAGCCTCGCTTCAGGATTGGCCTACGAGCAGTACTTC. This gives the protein CASSLASGLAYEQYF.

This chain uses TRBV19 with TRBJ2-7, with TRBD1 as a possible D gene (6 bases). Looked up from germline, CDR1 is LNHDA and CDR2 is SQIVND (reference sequence). This CDR3 region has 14 residues. V lost 5 bases, J lost 3 bases, and 14 bases lay in between. The DNA of the CDR3 is TGTGCCAGTAGTTTACAGGGATGGGGCTACGAGCAGTACTTC. It is translated as CASSLQGWGYEQYF.

The chain employs TRBV11-2 and TRBJ2-2; 15 bases are a match to TRBD2. This CDR3 has 18 amino acids. The germline V gene encodes CDR1 SGHAT and CDR2 FQNNGV. V trimming: 2 bases; J trimming: 1 base; junction bases outside the gene matches: 2. CDR3 residues: CASSLWTSGGVNTGELFF. CDR3 DNA sequence: TGTGCCAGCAGCTTATGGACTAGCGGGGGGGTGAACACCGGGGAGCTGTTTTTT.

The gene calls are TRBV28 and TRBJ2-1; D is possibly TRBD2 (5 bases). The germline CDR1 and CDR2 sequences are MDHEN and SYDVKM. This CDR3 region has 16 residues. V was trimmed by 2 bases and J by 3 bases, leaving 14 bases between them. CDR3 protein: CASSLGLIAIYNEQFF. The CDR3 region has the DNA TGTGCCAGCAGTTTAGGGTTAATAGCGATCTACAATGAGCAGTTCTTC. The full variable domain, completed using reference TRBV28 and TRBJ2-1, is DVKVTQSSRYLVKRTGEKVFLECVQDMDHENMFWYRQDPGLGLRLIYFSYDVKMKEKGDIPEGYSVSREKKERFSLILESASTNQTSMYLCASSLGLIAIYNEQFFGPGTRLTVL.

V is TRBV7-9 and J is TRBJ1-2; 9 bases line up with TRBD1. The germline V gene has CDR1 SEHNR and CDR2 FQNEAQ (reference sequence). CDR3 length: 15 amino acids. After removal of 4 bases from V and 6 bases from J, the junction contained 9 bases not matched to a gene. Here the CDR3 DNA reads TGTGCCAGCAGCTCCGGGACAGGGAATCGTGATGGCTACACCTTC. Translated: CASSSGTGNRDGYTF.

The gene calls are TRBV6-5 and TRBJ1-3; unclear D gene. This CDR3 has 15 amino acids. CDR1 MNHEY and CDR2 SVGAGI come from the germline V gene. V dropped 8 bases and J dropped 3 bases, with 17 bases sitting between them. The CDR3 DNA is TGTGCCAGCGGACCAGCGGGGTACGGTGGAAACACCATATATTTT. Translated, it gives CASGPAGYGGNTIYF.

The V call is TRBV6-6, the J call TRBJ1-4, with D perhaps matching TRBD1 (6 bases). Per germline, CDR1 MNHNY and CDR2 SVGAGI (reference sequence). The CDR3 sequence is 16 residues long. V shed 6 bases and J shed 8 bases, with 22 bases lying between them. CDR3 in amino acids: CASRPPTGSAGEKLFF. CDR3 DNA sequence: TGTGCCAGCAGGCCACCTACAGGGTCGGCGGGCGAAAAACTGTTTTTT.

The genes are TRBV3-1 (or the pseudogene TRBV3-2) and TRBJ2-7, with D possibly TRBD2 on 6 matching bases. This CDR3 region has 14 residues. CDR1 and CDR2 from the germline V gene are LGHDT and YNNKEL (reference sequence). The V and J ends lost 4 bases and 0 bases respectively, with 10 bases between them. CDR3 protein: CASSLGLSSYEQYF. CDR3 bases: TGTGCCAGCAGCCTGGGACTTAGCTCCTACGAGCAGTACTTC.

The J gene is TRBJ1-5, the V gene TRBV19; TRBD1 might be the D (6 bases). The V gene's germline CDR1 is LNHDA and CDR2 SQIVND (reference sequence). The CDR3 length is 13 residues. Trimming removed 3 bases at V and 11 bases at J, with 14 bases between. CDR3 nucleotide sequence: TGTGCCAGTAGTATTCAACGGGCAGGGGCCCAGCATTTT. Protein: CASSIQRAGAQHF.

The CDR3 sequence: CASSRGGQGFEKLFF. The CDR3 bases are TGTGCCAGCAGTAGGGGGGGACAGGGCTTTGAAAAACTGTTTTTT. The chain recombines TRBV2 with TRBJ1-4; 9 bases align to TRBD1. Germline CDR1 SNHLY, CDR2 FYNNEI. Trimming at V came to 5 bases and at J to 7 bases, leaving 8 bases not matched to a gene. The CDR3 contains 15 residues.